These 27 T cell receptor beta chains were all obtained from the same sample, sequenced in a study of blood T cell repertoires in COVID-19. Sequencing was performed with immunoSEQ multiplex PCR; in TCRdb, only in-frame clones are kept and a portion is missing. The table has approximately 100,000 clones, approximately 92% seen once. Material for sequencing was peripheral blood. These receptors were obtained from a woman aged 80 or over with active COVID-19.

This sequence joins TRBV10-2 and TRBJ1-2; D may be TRBD1 (5 bases). The CDR3 spans 15 residues. Trimming removed 1 base from V and 2 bases from J, with 11 bases in between. In germline, CDR1 is WSHSY, CDR2 SAAADI. CDR3 DNA: TGCGCCAGCAGTGAGTTACGGACACTAAACTATGGCTACACCTTC. Encoded protein: CASSELRTLNYGYTF.

In its sample, this clone was seen once. CDR3 loop: CASISSGSHHEQYF. For the CDR3, the DNA is TGTGCCAGCATTAGCAGCGGGAGTCACCACGAGCAGTACTTC. V and J are TRBV28 and TRBJ2-7; 8 nucleotides match TRBD2. The CDR3 consists of 14 residues. The germline CDR1 and CDR2 sequences are MDHEN and SYDVKM. The V and J ends lost 7 bases and 5 bases, in that order; junction bases with no gene match: 10.

This chain uses TRBV11-2 with TRBJ1-6, with TRBD1 as a possible D gene (5 bases). The germline V gene has CDR1 SGHAT and CDR2 FQNNGV. V lost 2 bases and J 6 bases, leaving 11 bases between the germline ends. The CDR3 loop spans 15 amino acids. CDR3 region: CASSLRARANSPLHF. CDR3 DNA sequence: TGTGCCAGCAGCTTAAGGGCCAGGGCTAATTCACCCCTCCACTTT.

This chain links TRBV2 with TRBJ1-2; D uncertain. The length of the CDR3 is 14 residues. CDR1 and CDR2 (germline): SNHLY, FYNNEI. With 6 bases removed from V and 2 bases from J, the gap between germline ends came to 13 bases. This CDR3 reads CASSQTTINYGYTF. CDR3 DNA: TGTGCCAGCAGCCAAACTACTATAAACTATGGCTACACCTTC.

The rearrangement links TRBV28 to TRBJ2-5; TRBD2 matches at 10 bases. Germline assignment: CDR1 MDHEN and CDR2 SYDVKM. The CDR3 extends over 16 amino acids. V was pared by 4 bases and J by 7 bases, with 12 bases of the junction left unmatched. CDR3 DNA: TGTGCCAGCAGTTACGCGGCTAGCGGGAGACCGGGGACCCAGTACTTC. Amino acids: CASSYAASGRPGTQYF. Variable domain in full (rest from reference TRBV28 and TRBJ2-5): DVKVTQSSRYLVKRTGEKVFLECVQDMDHENMFWYRQDPGLGLRLIYFSYDVKMKEKGDIPEGYSVSREKKERFSLILESASTNQTSMYLCASSYAASGRPGTQYFGPGTRLLVL.

The gene calls are TRBV7-6 and TRBJ2-7, with a weak D call TRBD1 (8 bases). Trimming removed 4 bases at V and 2 bases at J, with 27 bases between. The CDR3 loop spans 19 amino acids. Germline CDR1 reads SGHVS; CDR2 reads FNYEAQ. The CDR3 spells CASSSRLGGGTGQPYEQYF. The CDR3 nucleotides read TGTGCCAGCAGCTCGCGCTTAGGGGGAGGGACAGGTCAACCCTACGAGCAGTACTTC.

The chain recombines TRBV11-2 with TRBJ1-1; no definite D call. The germline V and J ends were trimmed by 3 bases and 4 bases, with 12 bases remaining between them. This CDR3 spans 14 amino acids. CDR1 and CDR2 from the germline V gene are SGHAT and FQNNGV. DNA of the CDR3: TGTGCCAGCAGCTTGCACTTAACCGGCACTGAAGCTTTCTTT. Encoded protein: CASSLHLTGTEAFF. Drawing the rest from reference TRBV11-2 and TRBJ1-1, the complete variable domain is EAGVAQSPRYKIIEKRQSVAFWCNPISGHATLYWYQQILGQGPKLLIQFQNNGVVDDSQLPKDRFSAERLKGVDSTLKIQPAKLEDSAVYLCASSLHLTGTEAFFGQGTRLTVV.

This clone was observed a few times. This rearrangement joins TRBV13 to TRBJ2-3; 9 nucleotides match TRBD2. V shed 6 bases, J shed 6 bases, and the junction held 22 bases outside the gene matches. Germline loops: CDR1 PRHDT, CDR2 FYEKMQ (reference sequence). The CDR3 length is 19 residues. The CDR3 loop is CASRTGGSSSGKLPDTQYF. The CDR3 bases are TGTGCCAGCAGGACGGGGGGCAGTTCTAGCGGGAAGTTACCGGATACGCAGTATTTT.

CDR3 sequence reads: CASNAGGSEQYF. The DNA for the CDR3 is TGTGCCAGCAATGCAGGGGGCAGTGAGCAGTACTTC. The rearrangement links TRBV28 to TRBJ2-7, with 8 positions matching TRBD1. Unmatched junction bases numbered 6, after V lost 7 bases and J lost 7 bases. Germline V gene sequence: CDR1 MDHEN, CDR2 SYDVKM. CDR3 size: 12 residues.

This chain links TRBV7-2 with TRBJ2-5; D might be TRBD1 (6 bases). The CDR3 has 14 amino acids. V lost 5 bases, J lost 1 base, and 11 bases lay in between. Germline-derived CDR1 and CDR2 are SGHTA and FQGNSA. The CDR3 nucleotides read TGTGCCAGCAGCGGAGACAGGAGCCAAGAGACCCAGTACTTC. It specifies CASSGDRSQETQYF.

This clone was seen only a few times. The chain couples TRBV4-2 to TRBJ1-3; no firm D call. The CDR3 consists of 14 residues. The germline V gene encodes CDR1 LGHNA and CDR2 YNFKEQ. Trimming removed 0 bases from V and 4 bases from J, with 7 bases in between. The CDR3 protein is CASSQDVQGNTIYF. CDR3 DNA sequence: TGTGCCAGCAGCCAAGATGTCCAGGGAAACACCATATATTTT.

The chain employs TRBV5-1 and TRBJ2-5; no reliable D call. Germline CDR1 and CDR2: SGHRS and YFSETQ. The CDR3 totals 13 residues. V shed 0 bases and J shed 5 bases, with 8 bases lying between them. The CDR3 nucleotides read TGCGCCAGCAGCTTGGGGCGGCGGGAGACCCAGTACTTC. It is translated as CASSLGRRETQYF. Looking up the rest from reference TRBV5-1 and TRBJ2-5 gives the full variable domain: KAGVTQTPRYLIKTRGQQVTLSCSPISGHRSVSWYQQTPGQGLQFLFEYFSETQRNKGNFPGRFSGRQFSNSRSEMNVSTLELGDSALYLCASSLGRRETQYFGPGTRLLVL.

The rearrangement uses TRBV18 and TRBJ2-1; the match to TRBD2 covers 8 bases. Germline trimming cut 3 bases from V and 8 bases from J; bases unmatched to any gene: 6. Germline V gene data show CDR1 as KGHSH and CDR2 as LQKENI. This CDR3 comprises 14 residues. DNA for the CDR3: TGTGCCAGCTCACCTGGACTAGCCGGCGATGAGCAGTTCTTC. Its translation is CASSPGLAGDEQFF.

V gene TRBV30 combines with J gene TRBJ2-2; tentatively, D is TRBD2 (6 bases). Trimming cost V 1 base and J 1 base, with 10 bases left between them. The CDR3 consists of 15 residues. Germline CDR1 and CDR2: GTSNPN and SVGIG (reference sequence). Here the CDR3 DNA reads TGTGCCTGGAGTGGGGTGCGGGGGAACACCGGGGAGCTGTTTTTT. This translates into CAWSGVRGNTGELFF. The whole variable domain, filled in from reference TRBV30 and TRBJ2-2, reads SQTIHQWPATLVQPVGSPLSLECTVEGTSNPNLYWYRQAAGRGLQLLFYSVGIGQISSEVPQNLSASRPQDRQFILSSKKLLLSDSGFYLCAWSGVRGNTGELFFGEGSRLTVL.

This sequence joins TRBV19 and TRBJ2-7, with 7 bases matching TRBD1. V lost 5 bases, J lost 2 bases, and 9 bases stayed unmatched. This CDR3 contains 15 residues. CDR1 LNHDA and CDR2 SQIVND come from the germline V gene (reference sequence). In DNA form, the CDR3 reads TGTGCCAGTAGTTTGCTACCCGGGACAGCCTACGAGCAGTACTTC. Its protein product is CASSLLPGTAYEQYF.

The V and J genes are TRBV7-2 and TRBJ2-1, with TRBD2 matching over 9 bases. Trimming cost V 3 bases and J 4 bases; bases outside gene matches: 10. From germline, CDR1 is SGHTA and CDR2 FQGNSA. The CDR3 is made up of 17 amino acids. The CDR3, as DNA: TGTGCCAGCAGCTTGGCATTTCGGCGGGAGGGATACAATGAGCAGTTCTTC. It specifies CASSLAFRREGYNEQFF.

As regards this clone: At one end, the junction sequence differs from germline, possibly due to a read error. The chain employs TRBV5-4 and TRBJ2-7; 7 bases are a match to TRBD1. The V gene's germline CDR1 is SGHNT and CDR2 YYREEE (reference sequence). This CDR3 has 14 amino acids. CDR3 coding DNA: TGTGCCAGCAGCTCGGGACAGATCTCCCACGAGCAGTACTTC. Translation gives CASSSGQISHEQYF. The full variable domain, with the rest looked up from reference TRBV5-4 and TRBJ2-7, is ETGVTQSPTHLIKTRGQQVTLRCSSQSGHNTVSWYQQALGQGPQFIFQYYREEENGRGNFPPRFSGLQFPNYSSELNVNALELDDSALYLCASSSGQISHEQYFGPGTRLTVT.

The chain uses TRBV27 and TRBJ1-2; D remains unclear. The CDR3 extends over 13 amino acids. The germline V and J ends were trimmed by 2 bases and 8 bases, with 12 bases remaining between them. Germline V CDR1 and CDR2: MNHEY, SMNVEV (reference sequence). The CDR3: CASSLKGSWGYTF. The DNA of the CDR3 is TGTGCCAGCAGTTTAAAAGGGAGCTGGGGCTACACCTTC.

The chain recombines TRBV28 with TRBJ2-3; the D gene is possibly TRBD2 (6 bases). The germline V and J ends were trimmed by 3 bases and 0 bases, with 28 bases remaining between them. CDR3 length: 21 residues. The germline CDR1 and CDR2 sequences are MDHEN and SYDVKM. This CDR3 is CASSFPLVAGKWITSTDTQYF. CDR3 DNA: TGTGCCAGCAGTTTCCCCCTGGTTGCGGGAAAGTGGATCACTAGCACAGATACGCAGTATTTT.

The chain carries TRBV7-8 and TRBJ2-1, with D possibly being TRBD2 (6 bases). The CDR3 is 15 residues long. CDR1 SGHVS and CDR2 FQNEAQ come from the germline V gene. V lost 0 bases to trimming and J lost 3 bases, with 9 bases between them. The CDR3 coding sequence is TGTGCCAGCAGCTTAGCAGCTAGCGACTACAATGAGCAGTTCTTC. Translation gives CASSLAASDYNEQFF.

The chain links TRBV10-2 to TRBJ1-1, with 10 bases matching TRBD1. Looked up from germline, CDR1 is WSHSY and CDR2 is SAAADI. J was trimmed by 5 bases and V by 6 bases; bases with no gene match: 3. The CDR3 is made up of 13 amino acids. Here the CDR3 DNA reads TGCGCCAGCAGAGGGACAGGGGTAACTGAAGCTTTCTTT. Protein sequence: CASRGTGVTEAFF.

The chain is built from TRBV19 and TRBJ2-7; 8 nucleotides agree with TRBD2. J lost 6 bases, V lost 4 bases, and 11 bases had no gene match. Germline V lookup: CDR1 LNHDA, CDR2 SQIVND (reference sequence). The CDR3 spans 15 residues. CDR3 DNA sequence: TGTGCCAGTAGTACCACCGGGACTAGTAAGCCCGAGCAGTACTTC. Encoded protein: CASSTTGTSKPEQYF.

The genes are TRBV6-5 and TRBJ2-7, with 10 bases matching TRBD1. Germline V gives CDR1 MNHEY, CDR2 SVGAGI. The CDR3 spans 15 residues. The V and J ends lost 4 bases and 4 bases, in that order; junction bases with no gene match: 7. In DNA form, the CDR3 reads TGTGCCAGCAGTTCCCCGACAGGGGGCGGTTACGAGCAGTACTTC. Its translation is CASSSPTGGGYEQYF.

The CDR3 region has the DNA TGTGCCACCACACGGGGGGGGGCTGGCACAGATACGCAGTATTTT. This codes for CATTRGGAGTDTQYF. The rearrangement links TRBV6-5 to TRBJ2-3, with 8 nucleotides matching TRBD2. The CDR3 has 15 residues. V lost 10 bases, J lost 1 base, and 10 bases stayed unmatched. Per germline, CDR1 MNHEY and CDR2 SVGAGI.

V and J are TRBV30 and TRBJ2-7; 10 bases map to TRBD1. The CDR3 loop spans 14 amino acids. Per germline, CDR1 GTSNPN and CDR2 SVGIG (reference sequence). With 4 bases clipped from V and 3 bases from J, the junction kept 6 bases outside the gene matches. CDR3: CAWMGRDRGYEQYF. The CDR3 DNA reads TGTGCCTGGATGGGCCGGGACAGGGGCTACGAGCAGTACTTC.

The chain carries TRBV18 and TRBJ1-3, with D unresolved. V dropped 5 bases and J dropped 0 bases, with 11 bases sitting between them. The CDR3 is 15 residues long. The germline V gene has CDR1 KGHSH and CDR2 LQKENI. CDR3 nucleotides: TGTGCCAGCTCAGGGCCGGGGTTCTCTGGAAACACCATATATTTT. Its translation: CASSGPGFSGNTIYF. The full variable domain, rest sourced from reference TRBV18 and TRBJ1-3, is NAGVMQNPRHLVRRRGQEARLRCSPMKGHSHVYWYRQLPEEGLKFMVYLQKENIIDESGMPKERFSAEFPKEGPSILRIQQVVRGDSAAYFCASSGPGFSGNTIYFGEGSWLTVV.

This clone is a singleton in its sample. The chain uses TRBV5-5 and TRBJ2-6, with 7 nucleotides matching TRBD2. V shed 0 bases, J shed 0 bases, and the junction held 6 bases outside the gene matches. The CDR3 is made up of 18 amino acids. The germline gives CDR1 SGHKS, CDR2 YYEKEE (reference sequence). The CDR3 DNA follows: TGTGCCAGCAGCTTGGCTGCGGGAGCCTTCTCTGGGGCCAACGTCCTGACTTTC. Its protein is CASSLAAGAFSGANVLTF.